These 24 T cell receptor beta chains share one sample of origin, sequenced in a study of OX40 agonist ivuxolimab in advanced cancers. Only in-frame clones appear in the TCRdb table, and some are missing; sequencing was by immunoSEQ multiplex PCR. Altogether over 65,000 clones are present, 85% to 90% being singletons, with the ten largest covering roughly 8%. This specimen was CD4+ or CD8+ T cells sorted from blood, taken in a trial of the OX40 agonist ivuxolimab. These receptors were taken from an adult with an advanced solid tumor such as melanoma, head and neck, liver or kidney cancer.

The gene calls are TRBV19 and TRBJ2-3; D is undetermined. CDR1 and CDR2 from the germline V gene are LNHDA and SQIVND (reference sequence). The germline V and J ends were trimmed by 2 bases and 8 bases, with 14 bases remaining between them. The CDR3 is made up of 14 amino acids. The CDR3 coding sequence is TGTGCCAGTAGTATACAAGGTTTTTTGGGTACGCAGTATTTT. Protein: CASSIQGFLGTQYF.

This clone was observed a handful of times. The rearrangement uses TRBV28 and TRBJ1-4; D uncertain. Trimming left V 7 bases short and J 5 bases short, with 11 bases between. There are 13 residues in the CDR3. CDR1 MDHEN and CDR2 SYDVKM come from the germline V gene. The CDR3 region has the DNA TGTGCCAGCATGTCGCCTATCAATGAAAAACTGTTTTTT. Encoded protein: CASMSPINEKLFF.

The CDR3 nucleotides read TGCGCCAGCAGCTTGGGAGATATTAGAGCCAACGTCCTGACTTTC. Translated: CASSLGDIRANVLTF. V usage is TRBV5-1 and J usage is TRBJ2-6, with unresolved D. Germline V gene data show CDR1 as SGHRS and CDR2 as YFSETQ. The CDR3 loop spans 15 amino acids. V was pared by 0 bases and J by 7 bases, with 11 bases between.

The chain combines TRBV6-1 with TRBJ2-6, with D tentatively TRBD1 (6 bases). V dropped 2 bases and J dropped 3 bases, with 14 bases sitting between them. Germline lookup yields CDR1 MNHNS and CDR2 SASEGT. The length of the CDR3 is 17 residues. CDR3 nucleotide sequence: TGTGCCAGCAGTGAACCCCCCGGACAGCTTGGGGCCAACGTCCTGACTTTC. It yields the protein CASSEPPGQLGANVLTF.

CDR3 residues: CASSEQGAFF. The CDR3 bases are TGTGCCAGCAGTGAGCAGGGGGCTTTCTTT. This chain uses TRBV6-1 with TRBJ1-1, with a tentative D call TRBD1 (6 bases). The germline gives CDR1 MNHNS, CDR2 SASEGT. The CDR3 runs 10 residues. V was clipped by 3 bases and J by 11 bases, with 7 bases between them.

The rearrangement uses TRBV5-1 and TRBJ2-1; D is tentatively TRBD1 or TRBD2 (5 bases each). Trimming removed 5 bases from V and 9 bases from J, with 18 bases in between. CDR3 length equals 14 residues. Per the germline V gene, CDR1 is SGHRS and CDR2 is YFSETQ. The CDR3 region is CASRHPGPNGEQFF. In DNA form, the CDR3 reads TGCGCCAGCAGACATCCGGGACCCAACGGTGAGCAGTTCTTC.

This clone was counted a single time. V and J are TRBV30 and TRBJ2-7; no firm D call. In germline, CDR1 is GTSNPN, CDR2 SVGIG (reference sequence). Trimming removed 4 bases at V and 3 bases at J, with 13 bases between. This CDR3 is 13 amino acids long. The chain's CDR3 is CAWNPGLSYEQYF. The CDR3 nucleotides read TGTGCCTGGAATCCGGGTCTCAGCTACGAGCAGTACTTC.

The V gene is TRBV19, the J gene TRBJ1-2, with 8 nucleotides matching TRBD1. Germline V gene data show CDR1 as LNHDA and CDR2 as SQIVND (reference sequence). This CDR3 is 14 amino acids long. J lost 7 bases, V lost 1 base, and 5 bases had no gene match. This chain's CDR3 is CASSIAGGDSGYTF. CDR3 in DNA: TGTGCCAGTAGTATAGCAGGGGGCGATTCTGGCTACACCTTC.

The chain uses TRBV6-5 and TRBJ1-6; D unclear. The V gene lost 7 bases and the J gene lost 7 bases, with 14 bases spanning the gap. The germline V gene has CDR1 MNHEY and CDR2 SVGAGI. The length of the CDR3 is 14 residues. The CDR3 is CASMLGEGNSPLHF. DNA of the CDR3: TGTGCCAGCATGCTTGGGGAGGGCAATTCACCCCTCCACTTT.

The chain uses TRBV12-5 and TRBJ1-5; D may be TRBD1 (5 bases). Per germline, CDR1 LGHNT and CDR2 FRNRAP. This CDR3 has 14 residues. The V end was cut by 7 bases, the J end by 1 base, with 11 bases between. In DNA form, the CDR3 reads TGTGCTAGTGCCCGCGGGGGAAGCAATCAGCCCCAGCATTTT. It specifies CASARGGSNQPQHF.

This rearrangement joins TRBV2 to TRBJ2-2; D is unresolved. The CDR3 runs to 14 residues. The V gene lost 6 bases and the J gene lost 0 bases, with 8 bases spanning the gap. CDR1 is SNHLY, CDR2 FYNNEI, per germline. This CDR3 reads CASSGDANTGELFF. The CDR3, as DNA: TGTGCCAGCAGCGGAGACGCGAACACCGGGGAGCTGTTTTTT.

This clone occurred once. The chain employs TRBV5-1 and TRBJ2-7; D unclear. Per the germline V gene, CDR1 is SGHRS and CDR2 is YFSETQ. The ends were cut back, 4 bases at V and 0 bases at J, with 8 bases in the middle. This CDR3 spans 13 amino acids. This CDR3 reads CASSRTGSYEQYF. The CDR3 nucleotides are TGCGCCAGCAGCCGAACGGGCTCCTACGAGCAGTACTTC.

The rearrangement uses TRBV25-1 and TRBJ2-2; the match to TRBD1 covers 8 bases. Germline CDR1 MGHDK, CDR2 SYGVNS. J gave up 0 bases and V 3 bases, and 3 bases lay outside the gene matches. The length of the CDR3 is 16 residues. The CDR3 DNA is TGTGCCAGCAGTGACCAGACAGGGGCGAACACCGGGGAGCTGTTTTTT. It encodes CASSDQTGANTGELFF.

This chain connects TRBV30 to TRBJ1-3; unclear D gene. Looked up from germline, CDR1 is GTSNPN and CDR2 is SVGIG (reference sequence). The CDR3 consists of 14 residues. The ends were cut back, 0 bases at V and 0 bases at J, with 6 bases in the middle. CDR3 in amino acids: CAWSVYTSGNTIYF. As DNA, the CDR3 is TGTGCCTGGAGTGTCTATACCTCTGGAAACACCATATATTTT.

The rearrangement links TRBV9 to TRBJ2-6; D gene uncertain. The germline CDR1 and CDR2 sequences are SGDLS and YYNGEE. V lost 4 bases and J lost 0, with 20 bases in between. This CDR3 is built from 19 residues. Written as DNA, the CDR3 is TGTGCCAGCAGCCCTCGGCCTCTTCTATCGGACTCTGGGGCCAACGTCCTGACTTTC. Its protein product is CASSPRPLLSDSGANVLTF. Drawing the rest from reference TRBV9 and TRBJ2-6, the complete variable domain is DSGVTQTPKHLITATGQRVTLRCSPRSGDLSVYWYQQSLDQGLQFLIQYYNGEERAKGNILERFSAQQFPDLHSELNLSSLELGDSALYFCASSPRPLLSDSGANVLTFGAGSRLTVL.

The chain joins TRBV6-1 to TRBJ2-2; D remains ambiguous. V was trimmed by 4 bases and J by 0 bases, leaving 9 bases between them. The CDR3 covers 15 residues. The V gene's germline CDR1 is MNHNS and CDR2 SASEGT. Here the CDR3 reads CASSAVLSNTGELFF. Here the CDR3 DNA reads TGTGCCAGCAGTGCAGTCCTTTCGAACACCGGGGAGCTGTTTTTT.

V and J are TRBV28 and TRBJ1-2; 9 bases are shared with TRBD1. The CDR3 runs 14 residues. The V gene end was trimmed by 6 bases and the J gene end by 7 bases; junction bases not matched to a gene: 9. CDR1 is MDHEN and CDR2 is SYDVKM in the germline V gene. CDR3 amino acids: CASRPGQGSFGYTF. CDR3 DNA: TGTGCCAGCAGACCGGGACAGGGTTCTTTTGGCTACACCTTC.

The rearrangement joins TRBV20-1 to TRBJ2-1; D is possibly TRBD2 (6 bases). CDR1 is DFQATT, CDR2 SNEGSKA, per germline (reference sequence). The V gene lost 6 bases and the J gene lost 7 bases, with 10 bases spanning the gap. The CDR3 length is 11 residues. The CDR3 DNA reads as TGCAGTGCCCCTCGGGGGAATGAGCAGTTCTTC. It yields the protein CSAPRGNEQFF.

V is TRBV2 and J is TRBJ1-1; possibly TRBD1 for D (5 bases). Looked up from germline, CDR1 is SNHLY and CDR2 is FYNNEI. The CDR3 is 14 residues long. Trimming cost V 2 bases and J 0 bases, with 7 bases left between them. The CDR3 reads CASSERQMNTEAFF. Written as DNA, the CDR3 is TGTGCCAGCAGTGAACGACAGATGAACACTGAAGCTTTCTTT.

The chain joins TRBV5-1 to TRBJ1-2; D gene ambiguous. CDR1 SGHRS and CDR2 YFSETQ come from the germline V gene. The CDR3 length is 15 residues. The V gene lost 0 bases and the J gene lost 4 bases, with 13 bases spanning the gap. The chain's CDR3 is CASSLAAEAPYGYTF. In DNA form, the CDR3 reads TGCGCCAGCAGCTTGGCCGCCGAAGCCCCCTATGGCTACACCTTC.

This rearrangement joins TRBV5-1 to TRBJ2-1; D is ambiguous. V dropped 4 bases and J dropped 2 bases, with 7 bases sitting between them. The CDR3 loop spans 13 amino acids. Germline-derived CDR1 and CDR2 are SGHRS and YFSETQ. CDR3 nucleotides: TGCGCCAGCAGCCTGGGAACCTACAATGAGCAGTTCTTC. Translation: CASSLGTYNEQFF.

This chain uses TRBV7-8 with TRBJ1-5, with D possibly matching TRBD1 (6 bases). Germline CDR1 reads SGHVS; CDR2 reads FQNEAQ. Trimming left V 3 bases short and J 7 bases short, with 13 bases between. This CDR3 region has 14 residues. DNA of the CDR3: TGTGCCAGCAGCTTTGGCAGGGGAGGGCAGCCCCAGCATTTT. Translation: CASSFGRGGQPQHF.

Notes on this clone: At one end the junction does not follow the germline gene, possibly because of a read error. In nucleotides, the CDR3 is TGTGCCAGCAGTGACCCGGGGGACAGGGACCACTTC. This translates into CASSDPGDRDHF. The chain is built from TRBV6-5 and TRBJ2-7, with 9 bases lining up with TRBD1. The CDR3 covers 12 residues. Germline lookup yields CDR1 MNHEY and CDR2 SVGAGI.

This chain joins TRBV7-8 and TRBJ1-1; a possible D gene is TRBD1 (5 bases). The CDR3 extends over 14 amino acids. The V gene's germline CDR1 is SGHVS and CDR2 FQNEAQ. Trimming removed 5 bases at V and 5 bases at J, with 15 bases between. The CDR3: CASSLTGEKTEAFF. The CDR3 coding sequence is TGTGCCAGCAGCCTAACGGGGGAGAAAACTGAAGCTTTCTTT.